The 21 T cell receptor beta chains below were found in one sample sequenced in a study of Graves' ophthalmopathy and Graves' hyperthyroidism. Amplified material comprised TCR beta CDR3 regions derived from RNA transcripts. HTBI primers were used in a first-round RT-PCR, which preceded a second-round multiplex PCR. TCRdb re-called the multiplex PCR reads with MiXCR, one entry per CDR3 protein. This sample has more than 150,000 distinct CDR3 sequences, with around two fifths found just once. Sequencing was carried out using peripheral blood. All receptors derive from a woman in her forties with Graves' ophthalmopathy.

This clonotype has ten or more counts. The chain has TRBV18 and TRBJ2-2; the match to TRBD1 covers 8 bases. This CDR3 has 15 amino acids. Germline CDR1 and CDR2: KGHSH and LQKENI. V was clipped by 3 bases and J by 5 bases; unmatched bases: 5. The CDR3 loop reads CASSPRGQGTGELFF. The DNA for the CDR3 is TGTGCCAGCTCACCTCGTGGACAGGGTACCGGGGAGCTGTTTTTT.

There are many counts of this clonotype. This chain uses TRBV3-1 with TRBJ2-7; possibly TRBD2 for D (5 bases). This CDR3 has 15 amino acids. The germline CDR1 and CDR2 sequences are LGHDT and YNNKEL (reference sequence). Trimming shortened V by 0 bases and J by 5 bases, and 14 bases separated the two germline ends. The CDR3 region has the DNA TGTGCCAGCAGCCAAGATCGGGTGGGAGTGGACGAGCAGTACTTC. Its protein is CASSQDRVGVDEQYF.

This clonotype was recorded at least ten times. The gene calls are TRBV20-1 and TRBJ2-5; 7 bases are a match to TRBD1. Germline assignment: CDR1 DFQATT and CDR2 SNEGSKA (reference sequence). The CDR3 sequence is 16 residues long. V dropped 1 base and J dropped 5; count of bases not matched to a gene: 13. The CDR3 loop reads CSARAHPGTVSETQYF. CDR3 bases: TGCAGTGCTAGAGCCCACCCCGGGACAGTGAGCGAGACCCAGTACTTC.

This clonotype turned up a few times. The J gene is TRBJ2-5, the V gene TRBV15, with D tentatively TRBD2 (6 bases). Trimming cost V 5 bases and J 4 bases, with 11 bases left between them. The CDR3 totals 13 residues. Germline CDR1 reads LNHNV; CDR2 reads YYDKDF (reference sequence). The CDR3 nucleotides are TGTGCCACCAGCCAACGGAGGGGAGAGACCCAGTACTTC. It specifies CATSQRRGETQYF.

There are many counts of this clonotype. The chain is built from TRBV12-3 or TRBV12-4 and TRBJ1-2; D uncertain. This CDR3 is built from 13 residues. V lost 7 bases and J 5 bases, leaving 14 bases between the germline ends. The chain's CDR3 is CASNDGRMYGYTF. In DNA form, the CDR3 reads TGTGCCAGCAATGATGGACGGATGTATGGCTACACCTTC.

This chain uses TRBV6-1 with TRBJ2-2; 7 positions match TRBD1. The V segment lost 3 bases and the J segment 5 bases; nucleotides outside the gene matches: 3. The CDR3 loop spans 14 amino acids. Germline V gene data show CDR1 as MNHNS and CDR2 as SASEGT. The CDR3, as DNA: TGTGCCAGCAGTGAGGGGACAGAGACCGGGGAGCTGTTTTTT. It translates to CASSEGTETGELFF.

The chain couples TRBV28 to TRBJ2-7, with a possible D match to TRBD1 (7 bases). V lost 6 bases and J lost 2, with 20 bases in between. This CDR3 has 16 residues. Germline assignment: CDR1 MDHEN and CDR2 SYDVKM. As DNA, the CDR3 is TGTGCCAGCAGCCCATTTCAGGGGGGAATGACCTACGAGCAGTACTTC. Encoded protein: CASSPFQGGMTYEQYF.

At least ten counts were recorded for this clonotype. The V call is TRBV11-2, the J call TRBJ2-5; 11 nucleotides agree with TRBD2. Germline assignment: CDR1 SGHAT and CDR2 FQNNGV. The J segment lost 5 bases and the V segment lost 4 bases, leaving 9 bases of the junction unmatched. The CDR3 loop spans 16 amino acids. CDR3 nucleotides: TGTGCCAGCAGCTCTAGCGGGGGGACAACAAGGGAGACCCAGTACTTC. Its protein product is CASSSSGGTTRETQYF.

The chain's CDR3 is CASSSGTGTQETQYF. The CDR3 DNA is TGTGCCAGCAGCTCCGGGACAGGGACCCAAGAGACCCAGTACTTC. This sequence joins TRBV5-8 and TRBJ2-5; 9 nucleotides line up with TRBD1. V was clipped by 3 bases and J by 1 base; unmatched bases: 4. The CDR3 is 15 residues long. Germline lookup yields CDR1 SGHTS and CDR2 YDEGEE.

The chain is built from TRBV7-2 and TRBJ2-5, with D uncertain. CDR1 and CDR2 from the germline V gene are SGHTA and FQGNSA. The CDR3 sequence is 14 residues long. Trimming cost V 2 bases and J 7 bases, with 14 bases left between them. CDR3 coding DNA: TGTGCCAGCAGCTTACAGGTCCACGGAGTGACCCAGTACTTC. It translates to CASSLQVHGVTQYF.

This clonotype was seen at least ten times. The genes are TRBV6-2 or TRBV6-3 and TRBJ2-1, with 7 bases fitting TRBD2. CDR1 is MNHEY and CDR2 is SVGEGT in the germline V gene. This CDR3 is 16 amino acids long. V lost 6 bases, J lost 4 bases, and 12 bases stayed unmatched. CDR3: CASSTVVGGAYNEQFF. In DNA form, the CDR3 reads TGTGCCAGCAGCACAGTCGTGGGAGGGGCGTACAATGAGCAGTTCTTC.

This sequence joins TRBV6-2 or TRBV6-3 and TRBJ2-7, with 12 bases aligning to TRBD2. The CDR3 is 16 amino acids. The ends lost 4 bases at V and 5 bases at J; junction bases unmatched: 9. Germline values: CDR1 MNHEY, CDR2 SVGEGT. The CDR3 DNA reads TGTGCCAGCAGTTCCTCCTTCTGGACTAGCGGGAACGAGCAGTACTTC. The encoded protein is CASSSSFWTSGNEQYF.

This clonotype came up many times. The chain has TRBV12-3 or TRBV12-4 and TRBJ2-7, with 7 bases that match TRBD1. The CDR3 consists of 14 residues. V was pared by 2 bases and J by 2 bases, with 3 bases of the junction left unmatched. In DNA form, the CDR3 reads TGTGCCAGCAGTTTACCGGGACAGACCTACGAGCAGTACTTC. Its translation is CASSLPGQTYEQYF.

This clonotype appeared many times. The rearrangement uses TRBV4-1 and TRBJ1-2; no reliable D call. The CDR3 is made up of 15 amino acids. The V gene's germline CDR1 is MGHRA and CDR2 YSYEKL. V was trimmed by 0 bases and J by 7 bases, leaving 15 bases between them. The CDR3 here is CASSQDHSVLGGYTF. CDR3 in DNA: TGCGCCAGCAGCCAAGATCATTCGGTGTTGGGTGGCTACACCTTC.

The chain recombines TRBV20-1 with TRBJ1-1, with D possibly TRBD1 on 5 matching bases. The CDR3 covers 13 residues. V gave up 3 bases and J gave up 8 bases, with 16 bases separating them. Germline V CDR1 and CDR2: DFQATT, SNEGSKA (reference sequence). The CDR3 region has the DNA TGCAGTGCTAGCGGTGTTGGGACGGGAGAAGCTTTCTTT. Residues: CSASGVGTGEAFF.

V is TRBV19 and J is TRBJ1-5, with TRBD1 identical over 7 bases. After removal of 5 bases from V and 0 bases from J, the junction contained 7 bases not matched to a gene. Germline loops: CDR1 LNHDA, CDR2 SQIVND (reference sequence). The CDR3 is made up of 16 amino acids. The CDR3 bases are TGTGCCAGTAGTTGGGACAGAAAAAATAGCAATCAGCCCCAGCATTTT. Translation: CASSWDRKNSNQPQHF.

The chain recombines TRBV28 with TRBJ2-7, with 8 bases lining up with TRBD2. Looked up from germline, CDR1 is MDHEN and CDR2 is SYDVKM. The CDR3 is made up of 15 amino acids. V shed 6 bases and J 4 bases; nucleotides not matched to a gene: 11. The CDR3 loop reads CASSASLLAEYEQYF. Here the CDR3 DNA reads TGTGCCAGCAGCGCGAGCCTACTAGCGGAGTACGAGCAGTACTTC.

This clonotype came up many times. This chain uses TRBV12-3 or TRBV12-4 with TRBJ2-6; D perhaps matches TRBD2 (6 bases). Trimming pared 0 bases from V and 1 base from J, leaving 13 bases between. The CDR3 covers 18 residues. In DNA, the CDR3 is TGTGCCAGCAGTTTAGCACCTCAGACTAGTTCTGGGGCCAACGTCCTGACTTTC. As protein: CASSLAPQTSSGANVLTF.

This clonotype is classed as medium-sized. The chain couples TRBV6-5 to TRBJ1-6; D remains unclear. The CDR3 covers 14 residues. The ends were cut back, 6 bases at V and 8 bases at J, with 14 bases in the middle. Germline CDR1 reads MNHEY; CDR2 reads SVGAGI. DNA for the CDR3: TGTGCCAGCAGCCTAGGGTCTTGGTATTCACCCCTCCACTTT. Protein: CASSLGSWYSPLHF.

The chain combines TRBV10-1 with TRBJ1-1; a weak D match, TRBD1 (5 bases). Trimming left V 0 bases short and J 0 bases short, with 8 bases between. Germline-derived CDR1 and CDR2 are WNHNN and SYGVQD (reference sequence). This CDR3 has 15 residues. The CDR3 spells CASSESARVNTEAFF. The CDR3 region has the DNA TGCGCCAGCAGTGAGTCGGCCAGGGTGAACACTGAAGCTTTCTTT.

This clonotype has just a few counts. The chain carries TRBV6-2 or TRBV6-3 and TRBJ1-1; D unclear. V lost 6 bases and J lost 3, with 11 bases in between. Germline lookup yields CDR1 MNHEY and CDR2 SVGEGT. The CDR3 is 13 amino acids. CDR3 protein: CASSPVRDTEAFF. In DNA, the CDR3 is TGTGCCAGCAGCCCCGTGCGGGACACTGAAGCTTTCTTT.